What follows are 31 T cell receptor beta chains derived from one specimen sequenced in a study of blood T cell repertoires in COVID-19. Assay used: immunoSEQ multiplex PCR; TCRdb lists only in-frame clones, some missing. Here the sample spans approximately 150,000 clones, approximately 88% being singletons. The material sequenced was peripheral blood. The receptors shown here come from a man aged 60-69 years with acute or convalescent COVID-19.

The rearrangement joins TRBV5-4 to TRBJ2-7; D possibly corresponds to TRBD1 (6 bases). Trimming removed 0 bases from V and 1 base from J, with 8 bases in between. Germline CDR1 reads SGHNT; CDR2 reads YYREEE (reference sequence). This CDR3 is built from 14 residues. This CDR3 is CASSLATGSYEQYF. CDR3 DNA: TGTGCCAGCAGCTTGGCCACAGGGTCCTACGAGCAGTACTTC.

The chain recombines TRBV7-2 with TRBJ2-1, with D uncertain. Germline V lookup: CDR1 SGHTA, CDR2 FQGNSA. Between the trimmed V and J ends, which lost 6 bases and 7 bases, there was a span of 22 bases. The CDR3 spans 16 residues. As DNA, the CDR3 is TGTGCCAGCAGGGAGAGGATGAGACCCCCAGCGAATGAGCAGTTCTTC. Its protein product is CASRERMRPPANEQFF.

V gene TRBV3-1 (or the pseudogene TRBV3-2) combines with J gene TRBJ1-6, with a weak D call TRBD1 (5 bases). CDR1 and CDR2 (germline): LGHDT, YNNKEL (reference sequence). The CDR3 runs to 13 residues. V was cut by 4 bases and J by 7 bases, with 8 bases left in between. The CDR3 region is CASSRRGNSPLHF. The CDR3 region has the DNA TGTGCCAGCAGCCGCCGGGGGAATTCACCCCTCCACTTT.

This clone has just a few counts. The chain combines TRBV4-1 with TRBJ1-2; maybe TRBD1 (5 bases). Germline values: CDR1 MGHRA, CDR2 YSYEKL. Deletions cut 1 base from V and 0 bases from J, with 12 bases between. CDR3 size: 16 residues. The CDR3 here is CASSQGWGDANYGYTF. For the CDR3, the DNA is TGCGCCAGCAGCCAAGGATGGGGGGATGCTAACTATGGCTACACCTTC.

This clone was picked up a small number of times. The chain carries TRBV10-3 and TRBJ1-2, with no clear D. The CDR3 is made up of 13 amino acids. From germline, CDR1 is ENHRY and CDR2 SYGVKD. The germline V and J ends were trimmed by 2 bases and 2 bases, with 6 bases remaining between them. CDR3 coding DNA: TGTGCCATCAGTGAGGACAAAAACTATGGCTACACCTTC. It yields the protein CAISEDKNYGYTF.

The CDR3 loop reads CASSETGNGYTF. CDR3 nucleotides: TGTGCCAGCAGTGAGACAGGGAATGGCTACACCTTC. V gene TRBV6-6 combines with J gene TRBJ1-2; TRBD1 aligns across 7 bases. The CDR3 sequence is 12 residues long. After removal of 5 bases from V and 6 bases from J, the junction contained 3 bases not matched to a gene. Germline values: CDR1 MNHNY, CDR2 SVGAGI (reference sequence).

This rearrangement joins TRBV24-1 to TRBJ1-2; TRBD1 is a possible D gene (5 bases). Germline CDR1 and CDR2: KGHDR and SFDVKD. The CDR3 is made up of 12 amino acids. The V and J ends lost 1 base and 8 bases respectively, with 7 bases between them. CDR3 in DNA: TGTGCCACCAGTGATTTCGGGGGAGGCTACACCTTC. Translation: CATSDFGGGYTF.

The chain joins TRBV5-4 to TRBJ2-1; D might be TRBD2 (5 bases). V lost 0 bases, J lost 10 bases, and 8 bases lay in between. CDR3 length: 12 residues. Germline assignment: CDR1 SGHNT and CDR2 YYREEE (reference sequence). The CDR3 DNA follows: TGTGCCAGCAGCTTGGGGCCGGGGGAGCAGTTCTTC. The encoded protein is CASSLGPGEQFF.

This chain uses TRBV9 with TRBJ2-1; 16 nucleotides agree with TRBD2. The CDR3 is 16 amino acids. Germline CDR1 is SGDLS and CDR2 is YYNGEE. J lost 8 bases, V lost 4 bases, and 6 bases had no gene match. The CDR3 spells CASSTGLAGGPDEQFF. The CDR3 DNA reads as TGTGCCAGCAGCACGGGACTAGCGGGGGGGCCCGATGAGCAGTTCTTC.

The CDR3 coding sequence is TGTGCCAGCAGTAAGAGGGATTTGAACGAGCAGTACTTC. Its translation: CASSKRDLNEQYF. V and J are TRBV27 and TRBJ2-7, with D maybe TRBD2 (5 bases). Germline CDR1 and CDR2: MNHEY and SMNVEV (reference sequence). The CDR3 has 13 amino acids. The V end was cut by 5 bases, the J end by 5 bases, with 13 bases between.

V gene TRBV30 combines with J gene TRBJ1-5, with unresolved D. Germline values: CDR1 GTSNPN, CDR2 SVGIG (reference sequence). The V end lost 0 bases, the J end lost 0 bases, and 6 bases lay between the germline ends. The CDR3 runs 14 residues. For the CDR3, the DNA is TGTGCCTGGAGTGTACGCGATAGCAATCAGCCCCAGCATTTT. This gives the protein CAWSVRDSNQPQHF.

The chain carries TRBV27 and TRBJ2-7; 7 nucleotides line up with TRBD1. V gave up 5 bases and J gave up 2 bases; unmatched junction bases: 9. Germline assignment: CDR1 MNHEY and CDR2 SMNVEV (reference sequence). This CDR3 has 15 amino acids. The CDR3 loop reads CASSAVTGKPYEQYF. CDR3 nucleotide sequence: TGTGCCAGCAGTGCCGTGACAGGGAAACCCTACGAGCAGTACTTC.

The V call is TRBV6-5, the J call TRBJ2-7, with a weak D call TRBD2 (5 bases). This CDR3 has 14 amino acids. Germline V CDR1 and CDR2: MNHEY, SVGAGI. Trimming pared 3 bases from V and 5 bases from J, leaving 14 bases between. CDR3 sequence (DNA): TGTGCCAGCAGTTATCGGGGAAAAGAGGACGAGCAGTACTTC. Translation: CASSYRGKEDEQYF.

The V call is TRBV19, the J call TRBJ1-5, with a tentative D call TRBD1 (6 bases). CDR1 and CDR2 from the germline V gene are LNHDA and SQIVND (reference sequence). With 4 bases removed from V and 5 bases from J, the gap between germline ends came to 9 bases. This CDR3 region has 13 residues. The CDR3 bases are TGTGCCAGTAGTAACAACAGGGATCAGCCCCAGCATTTT. Amino acids: CASSNNRDQPQHF.

V and J are TRBV4-1 and TRBJ2-5; D possibly corresponds to TRBD2 (6 bases). With 0 bases removed from V and 5 bases from J, the gap between germline ends came to 13 bases. CDR1 and CDR2 from the germline V gene are MGHRA and YSYEKL. The CDR3 sequence is 15 residues long. CDR3 in amino acids: CASSQEAEGWETQYF. DNA for the CDR3: TGCGCCAGCAGCCAAGAAGCGGAGGGGTGGGAGACCCAGTACTTC.

This chain connects TRBV7-9 to TRBJ2-2; 8 bases agree with TRBD1. There are 15 residues in the CDR3. Germline CDR1 reads SEHNR; CDR2 reads FQNEAQ (reference sequence). After removal of 3 bases from V and 5 bases from J, the junction contained 5 bases not matched to a gene. The CDR3 sequence is CASSLGQAGTGELFF. The CDR3 coding sequence is TGTGCCAGCAGCTTGGGACAGGCCGGGACCGGGGAGCTGTTTTTT. Drawing the rest from reference TRBV7-9 and TRBJ2-2, the complete variable domain is DTGVSQNPRHKITKRGQNVTFRCDPISEHNRLYWYRQTLGQGPEFLTYFQNEAQLEKSRLLSDRFSAERPKGSFSTLEIQRTEQGDSAMYLCASSLGQAGTGELFFGEGSRLTVL.

This clone was counted a few times. The CDR3 is CASSSYRQGVPYEQYF. The CDR3 nucleotides read TGTGCCAGCAGCAGTTACAGACAGGGGGTCCCCTACGAGCAGTACTTC. The chain employs TRBV9 and TRBJ2-7; 9 nucleotides align to TRBD1. V lost 4 bases and J lost 2; bases outside the gene matches: 10. Per germline, CDR1 SGDLS and CDR2 YYNGEE. This CDR3 is 16 amino acids long.

The chain links TRBV7-6 to TRBJ1-4; possibly TRBD1 for D (6 bases). The germline V gene has CDR1 SGHVS and CDR2 FNYEAQ. CDR3 length: 15 amino acids. V was trimmed by 0 bases and J by 1 base, leaving 6 bases between them. The CDR3 here is CASSLAQGTNEKLFF. CDR3 nucleotides: TGTGCCAGCAGCTTAGCACAGGGAACTAATGAAAAACTGTTTTTT.

V is TRBV5-1 and J is TRBJ2-5; 7 bases match TRBD1. There are 16 residues in the CDR3. Per germline, CDR1 SGHRS and CDR2 YFSETQ. Trimming removed 4 bases from V and 5 bases from J; junction bases left unmatched: 14. The CDR3 is CASSRGEQGSRETQYF. The CDR3 coding sequence is TGCGCCAGCAGCCGCGGAGAACAGGGGTCTCGGGAGACCCAGTACTTC.

The gene calls are TRBV6-5 and TRBJ2-7, with D possibly TRBD1 on 6 matching bases. V lost 6 bases to trimming and J lost 3 bases, with 18 bases between them. The CDR3 extends over 15 amino acids. Germline V gene lookup returns CDR1 MNHEY and CDR2 SVGAGI. The CDR3 loop reads CASSLGQSTFYEQYF. Written as DNA, the CDR3 is TGTGCCAGCAGCTTAGGACAGAGCACCTTCTACGAGCAGTACTTC.

V usage is TRBV6-1 and J usage is TRBJ1-2, with D unresolved. The CDR3 length is 16 residues. The V end was cut by 4 bases, the J end by 6 bases, with 21 bases between. The germline V gene has CDR1 MNHNS and CDR2 SASEGT. This chain's CDR3 is CASSVMVGIFSDGYTF. Written as DNA, the CDR3 is TGTGCCAGCAGTGTCATGGTGGGCATATTCTCGGATGGCTACACCTTC.

This clone has only a few counts. This chain links TRBV15 with TRBJ1-6; no reliable D call. Germline CDR1 is LNHNV and CDR2 is YYDKDF (reference sequence). The CDR3 length is 14 residues. V dropped 0 bases and J dropped 7 bases, with 7 bases sitting between them. Written as DNA, the CDR3 is TGTGCCACCAGCAGAGATTTCGGGAATTCACCCCTCCACTTT. Its protein product is CATSRDFGNSPLHF.

The count of this clone is one. The V gene is TRBV19, the J gene TRBJ1-3; a possible D gene is TRBD1 (5 bases). Between the trimmed V and J ends, which lost 5 bases and 4 bases, there was a span of 9 bases. Germline V gene data show CDR1 as LNHDA and CDR2 as SQIVND (reference sequence). The CDR3 spans 13 residues. The CDR3 region is CASSVDRGNTIYF. The DNA of the CDR3 is TGTGCCAGTAGTGTTGACAGAGGAAACACCATATATTTT.

V gene TRBV5-1 combines with J gene TRBJ2-5; the match to TRBD1 covers 7 bases. This CDR3 spans 14 amino acids. Germline V gives CDR1 SGHRS, CDR2 YFSETQ. V dropped 4 bases and J dropped 5; count of bases not matched to a gene: 8. CDR3 residues: CASSLGTATETQYF. The CDR3 region has the DNA TGCGCCAGCAGCCTCGGGACAGCAACCGAGACCCAGTACTTC. The full variable domain, rest sourced from reference TRBV5-1 and TRBJ2-5, is KAGVTQTPRYLIKTRGQQVTLSCSPISGHRSVSWYQQTPGQGLQFLFEYFSETQRNKGNFPGRFSGRQFSNSRSEMNVSTLELGDSALYLCASSLGTATETQYFGPGTRLLVL.

V is TRBV19 and J is TRBJ1-2, with 7 bases matching TRBD1. Losses at the gene ends were 5 bases for V and 5 bases for J; bases not matched to a gene: 8. Germline V gives CDR1 LNHDA, CDR2 SQIVND (reference sequence). This CDR3 comprises 14 residues. The CDR3 spells CASSLGTVSYGYTF. The CDR3 nucleotides are TGTGCCAGTAGTTTAGGGACAGTAAGTTATGGCTACACCTTC.

The chain employs TRBV5-4 and TRBJ2-7; 8 nucleotides line up with TRBD1. The CDR3 has 14 amino acids. V gave up 3 bases and J gave up 4 bases; unmatched junction bases: 6. CDR1 SGHNT and CDR2 YYREEE come from the germline V gene (reference sequence). The CDR3 nucleotides read TGTGCCAGCAGCTCGGCCAGGGGGCGGTACGAGCAGTACTTC. Encoded protein: CASSSARGRYEQYF.

This clone has just a few counts. V gene TRBV18 combines with J gene TRBJ1-4, with 7 bases matching TRBD1. V lost 2 bases and J lost 6; bases outside the gene matches: 6. This CDR3 region has 15 residues. In germline, CDR1 is KGHSH, CDR2 LQKENI. CDR3 nucleotides: TGTGCCAGCTCACCATCAAGGGGGCTGGATGAAAAACTGTTTTTT. It translates to CASSPSRGLDEKLFF.

The rearrangement uses TRBV7-8 and TRBJ1-2, with TRBD1 identical over 10 bases. With V trimmed by 5 bases and J by 4 bases, 13 bases remained unmatched. The CDR3 runs 17 residues. The germline CDR1 and CDR2 sequences are SGHVS and FQNEAQ. As DNA, the CDR3 is TGTGCCAGCAGCCACGTTCGACAGGGGGCCGGCGCCTATGGCTACACCTTC. Its translation: CASSHVRQGAGAYGYTF.

V and J are TRBV19 and TRBJ1-1; possible D gene TRBD1, 5 bases. V was cut by 6 bases and J by 0 bases, with 14 bases left in between. CDR3 length: 15 residues. CDR1 is LNHDA and CDR2 is SQIVND in the germline V gene (reference sequence). The DNA for the CDR3 is TGTGCCAGTAGGGTTCAGGGAAGTGTGAACACTGAAGCTTTCTTT. It encodes CASRVQGSVNTEAFF.

This sequence joins TRBV19 and TRBJ1-2, with unresolved D. The CDR3 has 15 amino acids. V was pared by 3 bases and J by 0 bases, with 11 bases between. CDR1 is LNHDA, CDR2 SQIVND, per germline (reference sequence). Written as DNA, the CDR3 is TGTGCCAGTAGTATGGCGGTCACCCCTAACTATGGCTACACCTTC. The encoded protein is CASSMAVTPNYGYTF.

The chain uses TRBV18 and TRBJ1-5, with 7 bases lining up with TRBD1. This CDR3 has 14 residues. Germline V lookup: CDR1 KGHSH, CDR2 LQKENI. The V segment lost 3 bases and the J segment 6 bases; nucleotides outside the gene matches: 5. CDR3 DNA: TGTGCCAGCTCACCGCAGGGGGATGTTCAGCCCCAGCATTTT. Translation gives CASSPQGDVQPQHF.